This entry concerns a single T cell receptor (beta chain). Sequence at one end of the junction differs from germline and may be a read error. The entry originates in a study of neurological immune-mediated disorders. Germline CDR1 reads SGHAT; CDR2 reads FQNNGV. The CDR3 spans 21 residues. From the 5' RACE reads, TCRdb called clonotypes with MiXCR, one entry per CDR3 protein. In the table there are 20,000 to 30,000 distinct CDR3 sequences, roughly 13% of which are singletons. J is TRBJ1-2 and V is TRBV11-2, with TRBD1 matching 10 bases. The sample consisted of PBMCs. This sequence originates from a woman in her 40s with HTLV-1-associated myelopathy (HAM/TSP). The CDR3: CSSSFLGVMRDRGRLNYGYTF. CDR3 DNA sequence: TGTTCCAGCAGCTTCTTGGGTGTGATGAGGGACAGGGGCCGCCTAAACTATGGCTACACCTTC.